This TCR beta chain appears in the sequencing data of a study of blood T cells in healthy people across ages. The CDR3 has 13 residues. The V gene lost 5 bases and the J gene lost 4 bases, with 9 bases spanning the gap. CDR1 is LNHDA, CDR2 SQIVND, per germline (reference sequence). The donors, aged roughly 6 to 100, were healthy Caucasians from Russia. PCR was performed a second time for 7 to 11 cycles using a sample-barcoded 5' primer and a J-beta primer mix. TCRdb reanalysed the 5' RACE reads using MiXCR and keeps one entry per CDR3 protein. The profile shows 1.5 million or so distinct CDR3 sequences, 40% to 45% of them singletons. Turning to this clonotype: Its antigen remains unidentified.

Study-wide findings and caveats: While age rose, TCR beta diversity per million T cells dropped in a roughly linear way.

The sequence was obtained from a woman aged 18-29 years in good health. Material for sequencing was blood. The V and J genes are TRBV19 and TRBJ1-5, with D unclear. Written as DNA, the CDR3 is TGTGCCAGTAGTGGCAGAACAAATCAGCCCCAGCATTTT. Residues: CASSGRTNQPQHF.